This TCR beta chain was documented in a study of CD8 T cells in ankylosing spondylitis. Study-wide results and caveats: For ankylosing spondylitis blood, a TCR beta motif of fewer than 10 highly homologous variants appeared characteristic.

The authors made TCR beta libraries by quantitative 5'-RACE with molecular barcodes. TCRdb passed the 5' RACE reads through MiXCR, listing each CDR3 protein once. The sample lists 330,000 or so distinct CDR3 sequences, roughly 8% occurring once. This CDR3 contains 14 residues. The V gene's germline CDR1 is SGHRS and CDR2 YFSETQ. V lost 0 bases, J lost 5 bases, and 8 bases lay in between. This clonotype has ten or more counts. What it binds is not known. Sequences were obtained from blood, either unsorted or a sorted T cell fraction (not recorded which). This TCR was recovered from a male donor with ankylosing spondylitis. The gene calls are TRBV5-1 and TRBJ1-4; D call uncertain. CDR3 DNA sequence: TGCGCCAGCAGCTTGGGGCTGGGGAATGAAAAACTGTTTTTT. Its protein is CASSLGLGNEKLFF.